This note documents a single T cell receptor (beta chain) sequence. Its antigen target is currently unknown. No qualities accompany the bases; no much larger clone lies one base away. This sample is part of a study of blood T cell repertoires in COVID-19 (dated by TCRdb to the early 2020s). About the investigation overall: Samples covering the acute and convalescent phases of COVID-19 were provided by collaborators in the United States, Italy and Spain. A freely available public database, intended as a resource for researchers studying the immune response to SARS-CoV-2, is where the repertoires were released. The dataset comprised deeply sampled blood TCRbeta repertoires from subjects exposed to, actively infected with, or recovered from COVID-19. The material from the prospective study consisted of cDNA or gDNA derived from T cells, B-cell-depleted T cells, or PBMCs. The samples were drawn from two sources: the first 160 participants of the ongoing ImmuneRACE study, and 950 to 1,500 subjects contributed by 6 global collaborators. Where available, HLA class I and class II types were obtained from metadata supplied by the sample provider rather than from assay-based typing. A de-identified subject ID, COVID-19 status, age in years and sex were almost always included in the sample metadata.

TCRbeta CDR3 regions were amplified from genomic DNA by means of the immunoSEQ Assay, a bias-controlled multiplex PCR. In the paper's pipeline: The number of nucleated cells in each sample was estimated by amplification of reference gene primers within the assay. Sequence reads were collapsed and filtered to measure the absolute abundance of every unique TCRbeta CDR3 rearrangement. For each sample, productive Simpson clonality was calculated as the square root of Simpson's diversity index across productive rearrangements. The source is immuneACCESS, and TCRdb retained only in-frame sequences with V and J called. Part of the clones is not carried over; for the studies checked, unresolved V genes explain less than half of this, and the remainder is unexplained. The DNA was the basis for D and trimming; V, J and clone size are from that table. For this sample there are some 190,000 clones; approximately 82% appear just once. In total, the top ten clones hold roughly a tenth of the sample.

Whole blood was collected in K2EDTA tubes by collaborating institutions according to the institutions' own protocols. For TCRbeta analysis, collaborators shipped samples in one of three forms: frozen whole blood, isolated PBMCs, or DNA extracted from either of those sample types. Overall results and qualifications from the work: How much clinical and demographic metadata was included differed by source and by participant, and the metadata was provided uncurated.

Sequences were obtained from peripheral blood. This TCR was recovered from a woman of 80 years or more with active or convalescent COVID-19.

The DNA reads TGTGCCAGCTCACCGTCCCCCTTGAACACTGAAGCTTTCTTT. Translated, this gives CASSPSPLNTEAFF. The rearranged chain carries TRBV18 and TRBJ1-1; the D gene cannot be named for sure. The junction shows trimming of 3 bases on V and 0 bases on J, plus 8 bases between the germline ends. Inclusive of the bounding cysteine and phenylalanine, the CDR3 is 14 residues long. Just the 42-base CDR3 DNA is kept, in frame starting at base 1. Sequences KGHSH (CDR1) and LQKENI (CDR2) are obtained from the germline V gene.